This is a list of T cell receptor beta chains from one sample in a study of shared clonotypes between healthy human individuals. The table came from immunoSEQ multiplex PCR; TCRdb's copy has only in-frame clones and leaves some out. The data show 450,000 or so clones, with 77% seen just once and approximately 12% held by the top ten. The sequenced material came from PBMCs. The receptor source for this set is a woman in her thirties or forties in good health. Some clones in this sample may be carry-over from other donors' samples. Each CDR3 is given with its conserved first and last residue. The order of the fields is D gene, J gene, V gene, clone size, CDR3 protein, CDR3 DNA. D genes are given only for firm matches. Where a row states a size, it is once, few, many or the class of an expanded clone; other rows omit it.

D gene: TRBD2
J gene: TRBJ2-1
V gene: TRBV5-1
clone size: NA
CDR3 protein: CASSPDWTSYNEQFF
CDR3 DNA: TGCGCCAGCAGCCCGGACTGGACTAGTTACAATGAGCAGTTCTTC

D gene: NA
J gene: TRBJ2-7
V gene: TRBV29-1
clone size: few
CDR3 protein: CSGSPGRIPLSSYEQYF
CDR3 DNA: TGCAGCGGTTCACCGGGACGGATACCTCTAAGCTCCTACGAGCAGTACTTC

D gene: TRBD1
J gene: TRBJ1-1
V gene: TRBV5-6
clone size: once
CDR3 protein: CASSHQGAGNTEAFF
CDR3 DNA: TGTGCCAGCAGCCACCAGGGGGCAGGGAACACTGAAGCTTTCTTT

D gene: TRBD1
J gene: TRBJ1-1
V gene: TRBV5-1
clone size: few
CDR3 protein: CASSSGTGVLNTEAFF
CDR3 DNA: TGCGCCAGCAGCTCCGGGACAGGGGTCTTGAACACTGAAGCTTTCTTT

D gene: TRBD1
J gene: TRBJ2-5
V gene: TRBV7-9
clone size: NA
CDR3 protein: CASSSPGQGQETQYF
CDR3 DNA: TGTGCCAGCAGCTCTCCGGGACAGGGCCAAGAGACCCAGTACTTC

D gene: NA
J gene: TRBJ2-2
V gene: TRBV30
clone size: NA
CDR3 protein: CACGRAAGELFF
CDR3 DNA: TGTGCCTGCGGCCGGGCGGCCGGGGAGCTGTTTTTT

D gene: NA
J gene: TRBJ2-2
V gene: TRBV5-4
clone size: NA
CDR3 protein: CASSWSSSSNTGELFF
CDR3 DNA: TGTGCCAGCAGCTGGTCGAGCAGTTCGAACACCGGGGAGCTGTTTTTT

D gene: TRBD1
J gene: TRBJ2-4
V gene: TRBV28
clone size: NA
CDR3 protein: CASSLGQGYNIQYF
CDR3 DNA: TGTGCCAGCAGTTTGGGACAGGGGTATAACATTCAGTACTTC

D gene: TRBD1
J gene: TRBJ1-2
V gene: TRBV4-2
clone size: NA
CDR3 protein: CASSQDPAGGYGYTF
CDR3 DNA: TGTGCCAGCAGCCAAGATCCGGCAGGGGGTTATGGCTACACCTTC

D gene: TRBD1
J gene: TRBJ1-1
V gene: TRBV5-1
clone size: many
CDR3 protein: CASSHKTGGGTEAFF
CDR3 DNA: TGCGCCAGCAGCCACAAGACAGGGGGAGGCACTGAAGCTTTCTTT

D gene: TRBD2
J gene: TRBJ2-1
V gene: TRBV19
clone size: few
CDR3 protein: CASSPETSGANYNEQFF
CDR3 DNA: TGTGCCAGTAGTCCCGAGACTAGCGGGGCAAACTACAATGAGCAGTTCTTC

D gene: NA
J gene: TRBJ2-3
V gene: TRBV7-3
clone size: NA
CDR3 protein: CASSSGLNPDTQYF
CDR3 DNA: TGTGCCAGCAGCTCGGGACTTAACCCAGATACGCAGTATTTT

D gene: NA
J gene: TRBJ2-7
V gene: TRBV11-2
clone size: NA
CDR3 protein: CASSLGGEGYEQYF
CDR3 DNA: TGTGCCAGCAGCTTAGGGGGAGAAGGCTACGAGCAGTACTTC

D gene: NA
J gene: TRBJ2-3
V gene: TRBV7-2
clone size: NA
CDR3 protein: CASSLGQGAASGRSDTQYF
CDR3 DNA: TGTGCCAGCAGCTTAGGGCAGGGGGCGGCTAGCGGGCGCTCAGATACGCAGTATTTT

D gene: NA
J gene: TRBJ1-2
V gene: TRBV28
clone size: NA
CDR3 protein: CASSLALDGSVGYTF
CDR3 DNA: TGTGCCAGCAGTTTAGCCCTCGACGGGTCAGTTGGCTACACCTTC

D gene: NA
J gene: TRBJ1-5
V gene: TRBV7-8
clone size: many
CDR3 protein: CASSSQTWFSNQPQHF
CDR3 DNA: TGTGCCAGCAGCTCTCAGACGTGGTTTAGCAATCAGCCCCAGCATTTT

D gene: NA
J gene: TRBJ2-7
V gene: TRBV18
clone size: NA
CDR3 protein: CASSPDAGYPYYEQYF
CDR3 DNA: TGTGCCAGCTCACCAGACGCGGGGTACCCTTACTACGAGCAGTACTTC

D gene: NA
J gene: TRBJ1-6
V gene: TRBV30
clone size: NA
CDR3 protein: CAWSDGVDSPLHF
CDR3 DNA: TGTGCCTGGAGTGATGGGGTGGATTCACCCCTCCACTTT

D gene: TRBD1
J gene: TRBJ1-3
V gene: TRBV4-2
clone size: NA
CDR3 protein: CASSLGWTGTGNTIYF
CDR3 DNA: TGTGCCAGCAGCCTCGGTTGGACAGGGACTGGAAACACCATATATTTT

D gene: NA
J gene: TRBJ2-7
V gene: TRBV7-9
clone size: NA
CDR3 protein: CASSWRPSSYEQYF
CDR3 DNA: TGTGCCAGCAGCTGGAGACCAAGCTCCTACGAGCAGTACTTC

D gene: TRBD2
J gene: TRBJ2-5
V gene: TRBV7-2
clone size: few
CDR3 protein: CASSPGTTNQETQYF
CDR3 DNA: TGTGCCAGCAGCCCCGGGACTACCAACCAAGAGACCCAGTACTTC

D gene: TRBD2
J gene: TRBJ2-3
V gene: TRBV5-1
clone size: NA
CDR3 protein: CASSSGRGTDTQYF
CDR3 DNA: TGCGCCAGCAGTAGCGGGAGGGGTACAGATACGCAGTATTTT

D gene: TRBD2
J gene: TRBJ2-7
V gene: TRBV19
clone size: NA
CDR3 protein: CASRRAGGPYEQYF
CDR3 DNA: TGTGCCAGTCGACGAGCGGGAGGGCCCTACGAGCAGTACTTC

D gene: NA
J gene: TRBJ2-5
V gene: TRBV7-9
clone size: NA
CDR3 protein: CASSLGTETQYF
CDR3 DNA: TGTGCCAGCAGCTTAGGGACGGAGACCCAGTACTTC

D gene: TRBD2
J gene: TRBJ2-2
V gene: TRBV19
clone size: few
CDR3 protein: CASSHGLAGLFF
CDR3 DNA: TGTGCCAGTAGTCACGGACTAGCGGGGCTGTTTTTT

D gene: TRBD2
J gene: TRBJ2-1
V gene: TRBV18
clone size: NA
CDR3 protein: CASSPSSGTNEQFF
CDR3 DNA: TGTGCCAGCTCACCGTCTAGCGGCACGAATGAGCAGTTCTTC

D gene: TRBD2
J gene: TRBJ2-7
V gene: TRBV11-3
clone size: few
CDR3 protein: CASSSRSGGGSEQYF
CDR3 DNA: TGTGCCAGCAGCTCACGCAGCGGGGGAGGGAGCGAGCAGTACTTC

D gene: NA
J gene: TRBJ2-7
V gene: TRBV27
clone size: NA
CDR3 protein: CASSPRPTLIPYEQYF
CDR3 DNA: TGTGCCAGCAGTCCCCGTCCCACTTTGATACCCTACGAGCAGTACTTC

D gene: TRBD2
J gene: TRBJ2-7
V gene: TRBV27
clone size: NA
CDR3 protein: CASSLTGLARHYEQYF
CDR3 DNA: TGTGCCAGCAGTCTGACGGGACTAGCGAGACATTACGAGCAGTACTTC

D gene: TRBD1
J gene: TRBJ2-6
V gene: TRBV7-6
clone size: NA
CDR3 protein: CASSLAPTGSAGANVLTF
CDR3 DNA: TGTGCCAGCAGCTTAGCGCCGACAGGGTCCGCTGGGGCCAACGTCCTGACTTTC

D gene: NA
J gene: TRBJ2-7
V gene: TRBV7-7
clone size: NA
CDR3 protein: CASSPGNLAHEQYF
CDR3 DNA: TGTGCCAGCAGCCCAGGAAATCTAGCCCACGAGCAGTACTTC

D gene: NA
J gene: TRBJ2-5
V gene: TRBV5-1
clone size: NA
CDR3 protein: CASSLALVKETQYF
CDR3 DNA: TGCGCCAGCAGCTTGGCACTAGTCAAGGAGACCCAGTACTTC